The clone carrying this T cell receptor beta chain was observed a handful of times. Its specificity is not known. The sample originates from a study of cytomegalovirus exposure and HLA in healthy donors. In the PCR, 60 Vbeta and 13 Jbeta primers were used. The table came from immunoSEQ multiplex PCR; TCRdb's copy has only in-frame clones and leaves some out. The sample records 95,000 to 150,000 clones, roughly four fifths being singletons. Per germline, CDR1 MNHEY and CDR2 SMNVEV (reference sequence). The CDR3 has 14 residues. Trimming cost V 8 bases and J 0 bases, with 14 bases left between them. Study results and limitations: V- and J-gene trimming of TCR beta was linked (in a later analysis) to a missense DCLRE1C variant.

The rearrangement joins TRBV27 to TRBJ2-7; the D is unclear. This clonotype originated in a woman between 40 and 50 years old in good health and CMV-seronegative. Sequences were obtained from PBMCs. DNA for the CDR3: TGTGCCAGCGGAGACCTTCCGAGCTCCTACGAGCAGTACTTC. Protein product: CASGDLPSSYEQYF.